The rows below give T cell receptor beta chains drawn from one sample of a study of blood T cell repertoires in COVID-19. Assay used: immunoSEQ multiplex PCR; TCRdb lists only in-frame clones, some missing. Here the sample spans 150,000 or so clones, around 85% being singletons. Sequencing was done on a sample of peripheral blood. These receptors came from a woman in her seventies with acute or convalescent COVID-19. The CDR3 runs from the conserved cysteine through the conserved F or W. A D gene is named only where the DNA matches it firmly. Size tells how often a clone was seen (once, few, many) or the class of an expanded clone, and some rows leave it out.

d_gene	v_gene	j_gene	abundance	CDR3aa	CDR3nt
TRBD1	TRBV4-3	TRBJ2-7	NA	CASSQGTGPVYEQYF	TGCGCCAGCAGCCAAGGGACAGGGCCGGTCTACGAGCAGTACTTC
NA	TRBV3-1/TRBV3-2	TRBJ1-1	NA	CASSQDTGFSEAFF	TGTGCCAGCAGCCAAGACACAGGGTTTTCCGAAGCTTTCTTT
NA	TRBV7-9	TRBJ1-4	NA	CASSLAQGSNEKLFF	TGTGCCAGCAGCTTAGCGCAGGGATCTAATGAAAAACTGTTTTTT
TRBD1	TRBV5-5	TRBJ1-6	NA	CASSSGQGRSPLHF	TGTGCCAGCAGCTCCGGACAGGGACGTTCACCCCTCCACTTT
TRBD1	TRBV30	TRBJ1-1	NA	CAWIRTGGTEAFF	TGTGCCTGGATACGGACAGGGGGCACTGAAGCTTTCTTT
NA	TRBV3-1/TRBV3-2	TRBJ2-3	once	CASSQSLLPGDSPGQYF	TGTGCCAGCAGCCAATCGCTCCTACCCGGGGACTCTCCGGGGCAGTATTTT
TRBD1	TRBV7-9	TRBJ1-4	NA	CASNRGQLNEKLFF	TGTGCCAGCAACAGGGGACAGCTCAATGAAAAACTGTTTTTT
NA	TRBV19	TRBJ1-1	NA	CASIDSGEGTEAFF	TGTGCCAGTATTGATTCGGGGGAGGGCACTGAAGCTTTCTTT
NA	TRBV6-5	TRBJ2-3	once	CASSYSPAGSTDTQYF	TGTGCCAGCAGTTACTCGCCCGCGGGGAGCACAGATACGCAGTATTTT
TRBD2	TRBV28	TRBJ2-2	NA	CASSFSGSRGAGELFF	TGTGCCAGCAGTTTTAGCGGGAGTAGGGGGGCCGGGGAGCTGTTTTTT
TRBD2	TRBV6-6	TRBJ2-3	NA	CASSRTSGLVDTQYF	TGTGCCAGCAGCCGGACTAGCGGGTTAGTCGATACGCAGTATTTT
NA	TRBV6-5	TRBJ1-2	NA	CASSLDSGTPYGYTF	TGTGCCAGCAGCCTGGACTCCGGGACTCCCTATGGCTACACCTTC
TRBD1	TRBV27	TRBJ2-2	NA	CASSYLVPGGAGTGELFF	TGTGCCAGCAGTTACTTAGTCCCAGGGGGCGCGGGCACCGGGGAGCTGTTTTTT
TRBD1	TRBV18	TRBJ1-5	NA	CATATGTGNQPQHF	TGTGCCACCGCCACCGGGACAGGAAATCAGCCCCAGCATTTT
TRBD1	TRBV23-1	TRBJ1-5	NA	CASSLQSDRVGYMSNQPQHF	TGCGCCAGCAGTCTTCAATCTGACAGGGTTGGGTATATGAGCAATCAGCCCCAGCATTTT